This T cell receptor beta chain was obtained from a study of post-analysis software for immune sequencing data. Study-level points and caveats: TRBV segments more frequent in patients than in controls numbered five and included TRBV5-6, TRBV5-1 and TRBV20-1. The authors found that F measure strongly co-clustered same-batch samples. Significantly decreased normalized Chao1 diversity was recorded for multiple sclerosis patients relative to controls.

Details on this clonotype: Its antigen is currently unknown.

CDR3 length: 15 amino acids. The V and J ends lost 3 bases and 3 bases respectively, with 14 bases between them. Germline V gives CDR1 MNHEY, CDR2 SMNVEV (reference sequence). cDNA libraries of TCR beta carried unique molecular identifiers. TCRdb used MiXCR to reprocess the PCR reads, holding one entry per CDR3 protein. The sample lists about 400,000 distinct CDR3 sequences, approximately 33% occurring once. Sequenced: blood. The receptor was isolated from a girl aged 10 to 17 with multiple sclerosis. The chain carries TRBV27 and TRBJ1-2; D might be TRBD1 (6 bases). The CDR3 region is CASSFLGRGDYGYTF. The CDR3 nucleotides are TGTGCCAGCAGTTTCCTCGGCAGGGGTGACTATGGCTACACCTTC.